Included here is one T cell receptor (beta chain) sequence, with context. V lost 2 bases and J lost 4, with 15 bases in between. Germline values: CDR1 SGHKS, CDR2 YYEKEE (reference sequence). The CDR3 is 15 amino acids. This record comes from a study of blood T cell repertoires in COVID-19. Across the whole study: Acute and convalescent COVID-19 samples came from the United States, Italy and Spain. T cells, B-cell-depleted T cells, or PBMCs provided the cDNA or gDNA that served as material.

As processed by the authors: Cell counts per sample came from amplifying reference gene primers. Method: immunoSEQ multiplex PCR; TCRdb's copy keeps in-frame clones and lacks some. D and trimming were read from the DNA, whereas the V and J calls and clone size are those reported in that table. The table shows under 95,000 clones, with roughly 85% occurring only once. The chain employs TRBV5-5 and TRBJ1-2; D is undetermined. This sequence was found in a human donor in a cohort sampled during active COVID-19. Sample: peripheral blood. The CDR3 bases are TGTGCCAGCAGCTTCGATTTAGGACTTAGCTATGGCTACACCTTC. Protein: CASSFDLGLSYGYTF.